Presented here are 14 T cell receptor beta chains from one specimen sequenced in a study of long-term antiretroviral therapy in people with HIV. They ran version v3.0 of the immunoSEQ assay at survey level. Assay used: immunoSEQ multiplex PCR; TCRdb lists only in-frame clones, some missing. The table has around 25,000 clones, roughly 86% seen once; the top ten hold approximately 5.7%. The material was unsorted PBMCs, obtained 4.4 years after starting antiretroviral therapy. The origin of the receptors is a man aged 25 to 40 with HIV.

The CDR3 DNA is TGTGCCAGCAGTTTATACGGGGCAGTTGAGCAGTACTTC. Its protein is CASSLYGAVEQYF. The chain carries TRBV27 and TRBJ2-7; D could derive from TRBD1 or TRBD2 (5 bases each). Trimming stripped 1 base from V and 7 bases from J, with 11 bases between. Germline CDR1 and CDR2: MNHEY and SMNVEV (reference sequence). CDR3 length equals 13 residues.

This chain links TRBV9 with TRBJ2-7, with 8 bases aligning to TRBD1. The CDR3 spans 17 residues. V trimming: 3 bases; J trimming: 0 bases; junction bases outside the gene matches: 11. Germline values: CDR1 SGDLS, CDR2 YYNGEE. DNA of the CDR3: TGTGCCAGCAGCGGAGGGGATACAGGGGGGAGCTCCTACGAGCAGTACTTC. Its translation is CASSGGDTGGSSYEQYF.

The chain combines TRBV5-1 with TRBJ1-6; D gene unclear. V was pared by 2 bases and J by 7 bases, with 10 bases between. From germline, CDR1 is SGHRS and CDR2 YFSETQ. CDR3 length equals 14 residues. CDR3 sequence (DNA): TGCGCCAGCAGCTTAGAGGATTTCAATTCACCCCTCCACTTT. Translating it yields CASSLEDFNSPLHF.

This rearrangement joins TRBV19 to TRBJ1-3; D not certain. The CDR3 has 14 amino acids. CDR1 and CDR2 (germline): LNHDA, SQIVND (reference sequence). Trimming cost V 4 bases and J 0 bases, with 7 bases left between them. CDR3 in amino acids: CASSTGNSGNTIYF. CDR3 bases: TGTGCCAGTAGTACTGGAAACTCTGGAAACACCATATATTTT.

The V gene is TRBV19, the J gene TRBJ1-1; TRBD1 is a possible D gene (5 bases). V lost 3 bases to trimming and J lost 1 base, with 6 bases between them. Germline V gene data show CDR1 as LNHDA and CDR2 as SQIVND (reference sequence). The CDR3 has 13 residues. The CDR3 coding sequence is TGTGCCAGTAGTATTAGGGGGAACACTGAAGCTTTCTTT. Translated: CASSIRGNTEAFF.

This chain connects TRBV5-1 to TRBJ1-4, with D unclear. CDR3 length: 16 amino acids. The germline CDR1 and CDR2 sequences are SGHRS and YFSETQ. V was shortened by 0 bases and J by 0 bases, with 9 bases between the two germline ends. CDR3 in DNA: TGCGCCAGCAGCTTGGCAGCAGCCGCAACTAATGAAAAACTGTTTTTT. Its protein is CASSLAAAATNEKLFF.

In this sample, this clone turned up a few times. CDR3 DNA sequence: TGCAGCGTTAAAGGGGGTGCGAATCAGCCCCAGCATTTT. This translates into CSVKGGANQPQHF. The V and J genes are TRBV29-1 and TRBJ1-5, with D maybe TRBD1 (6 bases). The ends were cut back, 5 bases at V and 4 bases at J, with 12 bases in the middle. The CDR3 covers 13 residues. Looked up from germline, CDR1 is SQVTM and CDR2 is ANQGSEA.

This clone is categorized as medium-sized. V gene TRBV28 combines with J gene TRBJ2-7; TRBD1 aligns across 7 bases. From germline, CDR1 is MDHEN and CDR2 SYDVKM. The CDR3 contains 15 residues. V lost 5 bases and J lost 3; bases outside the gene matches: 10. In DNA, the CDR3 is TGTGCCAGCAGTGGACGGGACAGCGCTAACTACGAGCAGTACTTC. Encoded protein: CASSGRDSANYEQYF.

The chain carries TRBV28 and TRBJ1-4; unclear D gene. The CDR3 loop spans 15 amino acids. The germline gives CDR1 MDHEN, CDR2 SYDVKM. V was trimmed by 3 bases and J by 1 base, leaving 9 bases between them. The CDR3 bases are TGTGCCAGCAGTTTTTTGAGTGAAACTAATGAAAAACTGTTTTTT. Translating gives CASSFLSETNEKLFF.

The chain is built from TRBV5-6 and TRBJ2-2; D is perhaps TRBD1 (6 bases). V lost 2 bases to trimming and J lost 6 bases, with 11 bases between them. Germline CDR1 reads SGHDT; CDR2 reads YYEEEE. The CDR3 length is 14 residues. The CDR3 DNA reads as TGTGCCAGCAGCTTCGCAGGGGAAGCCGGGGAGCTGTTTTTT. Translating it yields CASSFAGEAGELFF. The variable domain in full, completed from reference TRBV5-6 and TRBJ2-2, reads DAGVTQSPTHLIKTRGQQVTLRCSPKSGHDTVSWYQQALGQGPQFIFQYYEEEERQRGNFPDRFSGHQFPNYSSELNVNALLLGDSALYLCASSFAGEAGELFFGEGSRLTVL.

The chain uses TRBV2 and TRBJ1-3; D is unresolved. The V gene lost 6 bases and the J gene lost 0 bases, with 15 bases spanning the gap. Germline V gene sequence: CDR1 SNHLY, CDR2 FYNNEI. The CDR3 spans 16 residues. CDR3 loop: CASSRRGSYSGNTIYF. Here the CDR3 DNA reads TGTGCCAGCAGCCGTCGCGGGTCGTACTCTGGAAACACCATATATTTT.

The chain links TRBV19 to TRBJ1-4; unclear D gene. Trimming left V 6 bases short and J 0 bases short, with 11 bases between. The length of the CDR3 is 15 residues. Germline V gene lookup returns CDR1 LNHDA and CDR2 SQIVND (reference sequence). As DNA, the CDR3 is TGTGCCAGTAGAAAAATGGGTGCAACTAATGAAAAACTGTTTTTT. It codes for CASRKMGATNEKLFF.

This chain uses TRBV18 with TRBJ1-1; no clear D. V lost 4 bases to trimming and J lost 4 bases, with 7 bases between them. The CDR3 length is 12 residues. CDR1 and CDR2 from the germline V gene are KGHSH and LQKENI. This CDR3 reads CASSQGSTEAFF. The CDR3 nucleotides are TGTGCCAGCTCACAGGGTAGCACTGAAGCTTTCTTT.

V usage is TRBV4-1 and J usage is TRBJ2-7, with D hard to call. This CDR3 has 15 amino acids. V lost 3 bases and J lost 0, with 12 bases in between. Per the germline V gene, CDR1 is MGHRA and CDR2 is YSYEKL. This CDR3 is CASSQNFSPSYEQYF. The CDR3 nucleotides are TGCGCCAGCAGCCAGAATTTCTCCCCCTCCTACGAGCAGTACTTC.